These 25 T cell receptor beta chains share one sample of origin, sequenced in a study of vaccination effects on CD4 cells after COVID-19 (dated by TCRdb to 2021 to 2024). What these receptors recognize is not known. After around 10 days of culture, CD4+ T cells were isolated with the EasySep CD4+ T cell isolation kit. PCR-confirmed SARS-CoV-2 infection had occurred in convalescent patients between March and December 2020, before the Alpha, Beta and Delta variants emerged in the United States. Two doses of either the BNT162b2 or the mRNA-1273 mRNA SARS-CoV-2 vaccine were administered to participants. The library came from the immunoSEQ multiplex PCR assay. The table was pulled from immuneACCESS by TCRdb, which kept in-frame rearrangements only. Such tables lose some clones; where checked, under half of the loss comes from unresolved V genes, and the rest has no known cause. Present in this sample are 30,000 to 35,000 clones, about 68% of which were seen just once. Jointly, the top ten make up about 6.4% of the sample.

This sample comprised CD4+ T cells from PBMCs cultured without peptide, obtained after COVID-19 vaccination. Receptor source: a human donor who had a prior SARS-CoV-2 infection.

The chain links TRBV7-2 to TRBJ2-3; no clear D gene. Trimming left V 3 bases short and J 1 base short, with 5 bases between. Germline V gene lookup returns CDR1 SGHTA and CDR2 FQGNSA. CDR3 length: 13 residues. CDR3 in DNA: TGTGCCAGCAGCTTTTGGCGCACAGATACGCAGTATTTT. Translating gives CASSFWRTDTQYF.

This sequence joins TRBV5-1 and TRBJ2-3; D perhaps matches TRBD1 (6 bases). Trimming removed 2 bases at V and 0 bases at J, with 10 bases between. Germline loops: CDR1 SGHRS, CDR2 YFSETQ. The length of the CDR3 is 15 residues. The CDR3 reads CASSFRDTSTDTQYF. The CDR3 DNA reads as TGCGCCAGCAGCTTCCGGGACACAAGCACAGATACGCAGTATTTT.

The rearrangement uses TRBV10-3 and TRBJ2-3, with D tentatively TRBD2 (5 bases). Germline V gene sequence: CDR1 ENHRY, CDR2 SYGVKD. This CDR3 contains 16 residues. Trimming shortened V by 3 bases and J by 0 bases, and 13 bases separated the two germline ends. In DNA, the CDR3 is TGTGCCATCAGTGACCGGGCGGGCGCTAGCACAGATACGCAGTATTTT. Encoded protein: CAISDRAGASTDTQYF.

This clone was observed a single time. This rearrangement joins TRBV6-6 to TRBJ2-7; TRBD2 might be the D (6 bases). Per germline, CDR1 MNHNY and CDR2 SVGAGI (reference sequence). The CDR3 has 13 residues. With 4 bases removed from V and 2 bases from J, the gap between germline ends came to 9 bases. CDR3 in amino acids: CASSFGRPYEQYF. The CDR3 DNA reads as TGTGCCAGCAGTTTTGGGAGGCCCTACGAGCAGTACTTC.

The chain joins TRBV5-1 to TRBJ2-3; D is undetermined. Germline lookup yields CDR1 SGHRS and CDR2 YFSETQ. This CDR3 comprises 13 residues. Trimming removed 1 base from V and 7 bases from J, with 10 bases in between. The CDR3 protein is CASSLFPSNTQYF. The CDR3 DNA is TGCGCCAGCAGCTTGTTCCCTTCTAATACGCAGTATTTT.

The V and J genes are TRBV6-2 or TRBV6-3 and TRBJ2-7, with 11 bases that match TRBD2. CDR3 length equals 14 residues. Germline CDR1 is MNHEY and CDR2 is SVGEGT. The V gene end was trimmed by 2 bases and the J gene end by 4 bases; junction bases not matched to a gene: 1. CDR3 DNA: TGTGCCAGCAGTTACGGGACTAGCGGTTACGAGCAGTACTTC. Protein product: CASSYGTSGYEQYF.

J is TRBJ1-6 and V is TRBV11-3; possibly TRBD1 for D (5 bases). The V gene lost 2 bases and the J gene lost 10 bases, with 9 bases spanning the gap. Per the germline V gene, CDR1 is SGHNT and CDR2 is YENEEA. This CDR3 spans 13 amino acids. The CDR3 sequence is CASSLTRGSPLHF. CDR3 in DNA: TGTGCCAGCAGCTTAACGAGGGGATCACCCCTCCACTTT.

The rearrangement links TRBV7-9 to TRBJ1-2; a possible D gene is TRBD1 (5 bases). The germline gives CDR1 SEHNR, CDR2 FQNEAQ (reference sequence). The CDR3 is made up of 13 amino acids. Trimming shortened V by 3 bases and J by 2 bases, and 7 bases separated the two germline ends. CDR3 amino acids: CASSLGHNYGYTF. The CDR3 bases are TGTGCCAGCAGCTTGGGGCACAACTATGGCTACACCTTC.

V gene TRBV28 combines with J gene TRBJ1-2; D ambiguous. CDR1 is MDHEN, CDR2 SYDVKM, per germline. V lost 7 bases to trimming and J lost 6 bases, with 18 bases between them. The CDR3 totals 14 residues. CDR3 nucleotide sequence: TGTGCCAGCACCTTTCCGGGCCTGAGACATGGCTACACCTTC. This codes for CASTFPGLRHGYTF.

The chain couples TRBV3-1 (or the pseudogene TRBV3-2) to TRBJ2-5, with 10 bases aligning to TRBD2. V lost 4 bases, J lost 4 bases, and 9 bases stayed unmatched. This CDR3 is 16 amino acids long. Germline V gene sequence: CDR1 LGHDT, CDR2 YNNKEL (reference sequence). The DNA for the CDR3 is TGTGCCAGCAGCCCAAACAGCGGGGGGGTAGCAGAGACCCAGTACTTC. Amino acids: CASSPNSGGVAETQYF.

The chain joins TRBV6-6 to TRBJ2-3; possibly TRBD2 for D (5 bases). This CDR3 comprises 12 residues. V was pared by 7 bases and J by 6 bases, with 11 bases between. Per germline, CDR1 MNHNY and CDR2 SVGAGI (reference sequence). The CDR3 spells CASISPGDTQYF. The DNA for the CDR3 is TGTGCCAGCATCTCCCCGGGGGATACGCAGTATTTT.

This chain uses TRBV18 with TRBJ2-7; perhaps TRBD2 as D (6 bases). The length of the CDR3 is 17 residues. Germline V gene sequence: CDR1 KGHSH, CDR2 LQKENI. V lost 0 bases, J lost 6 bases, and 21 bases lay in between. The CDR3 loop reads CASSPPRGSARWFEQYF. CDR3 DNA sequence: TGTGCCAGCTCACCACCACGGGGGTCGGCGAGGTGGTTCGAGCAGTACTTC.

The chain links TRBV3-1 (or the pseudogene TRBV3-2) to TRBJ2-2; possible D gene TRBD2, 5 bases. Trimming left V 6 bases short and J 5 bases short, with 13 bases between. This CDR3 is built from 14 residues. CDR1 LGHDT and CDR2 YNNKEL come from the germline V gene (reference sequence). CDR3 amino acids: CASRPGINTGELFF. Written as DNA, the CDR3 is TGTGCCAGCAGGCCCGGGATAAATACCGGGGAGCTGTTTTTT.

The chain combines TRBV21-1 with TRBJ2-1; TRBD1, the D gene given by the table, was not confirmed from the DNA. TRBV21-1 is flagged as a pseudogene. CDR3 length: 22 residues. CDR3 in DNA: TGTGCCAGCAGCAATCCCTCTCTCCGGACAGGGGTTCGGATGGGGTCCTACAATGAGCAGTTCTTC. Translated, it gives CASSNPSLRTGVRMGSYNEQFF.

The chain uses TRBV18 and TRBJ2-3; weak D call: TRBD1 (6 bases). The V end was cut by 3 bases, the J end by 0 bases, with 7 bases between. The V gene's germline CDR1 is KGHSH and CDR2 LQKENI. This CDR3 comprises 14 residues. The CDR3 DNA sequence: TGTGCCAGCTCACCGACAGGAAGCACAGATACGCAGTATTTT. Protein: CASSPTGSTDTQYF.

CDR3 in DNA: TGTGCCATCAGTGACACCGGGACAAGATCCTACGAGCAGTACTTC. This codes for CAISDTGTRSYEQYF. This rearrangement joins TRBV10-3 to TRBJ2-7; D is possibly TRBD1 (6 bases). Germline CDR1 and CDR2: ENHRY and SYGVKD. V was cut by 3 bases and J by 1 base, with 13 bases left in between. This CDR3 comprises 15 residues.

The table lists this clone with a few counts. The chain joins TRBV3-1 (or the pseudogene TRBV3-2) to TRBJ2-3, with 14 positions matching TRBD2. The CDR3 extends over 17 amino acids. Germline values: CDR1 LGHDT, CDR2 YNNKEL (reference sequence). V lost 4 bases to trimming and J lost 4 bases; unmatched junction nucleotides: 7. CDR3 loop: CASSLHGTSGSPDTQYF. The CDR3 coding sequence is TGTGCCAGCAGCCTCCACGGGACTAGCGGGAGTCCAGATACGCAGTATTTT.

This clone was counted a single time. The gene calls are TRBV11-3 and TRBJ2-1; the match to TRBD2 covers 10 bases. V was clipped by 2 bases and J by 4 bases; unmatched bases: 2. Looked up from germline, CDR1 is SGHNT and CDR2 is YENEEA. The CDR3 is made up of 15 amino acids. The DNA of the CDR3 is TGTGCCAGCAGCTTACTAGCGGGAGTTTACAATGAGCAGTTCTTC. Amino acid sequence: CASSLLAGVYNEQFF. The whole variable domain, remainder taken from reference TRBV11-3 and TRBJ2-1, is EAGVVQSPRYKIIEKKQPVAFWCNPISGHNTLYWYLQNLGQGPELLIRYENEEAVDDSQLPKDRFSAERLKGVDSTLKIQPAELGDSAVYLCASSLLAGVYNEQFFGPGTRLTVL.

The chain employs TRBV6-5 and TRBJ1-2; D is possibly TRBD1 (5 bases). The length of the CDR3 is 13 residues. Between the trimmed V and J ends, which lost 0 bases and 8 bases, there was a span of 10 bases. Germline CDR1 reads MNHEY; CDR2 reads SVGAGI. Written as DNA, the CDR3 is TGTGCCAGCAGTTACTCGGGGCAGAAGGGCTACACCTTC. Residues: CASSYSGQKGYTF.

The V gene is TRBV7-8, the J gene TRBJ2-5, with TRBD2 identical over 7 bases. The CDR3 runs 14 residues. Germline CDR1 SGHVS, CDR2 FQNEAQ. The V gene end was trimmed by 3 bases and the J gene end by 4 bases; junction bases not matched to a gene: 5. This chain's CDR3 is CASSFGGGTETQYF. The CDR3 DNA sequence: TGTGCCAGCAGCTTTGGGGGGGGGACAGAGACCCAGTACTTC.

The rearrangement uses TRBV5-8 and TRBJ1-5, with TRBD1 matching 7 bases. Germline CDR1 and CDR2: SGHTS and YDEGEE. This CDR3 comprises 16 residues. V was clipped by 5 bases and J by 2 bases; unmatched bases: 10. This CDR3 is CASSPNRGLGNQPQHF. CDR3 in DNA: TGTGCCAGCAGTCCTAACAGGGGATTGGGCAATCAGCCCCAGCATTTT.

The chain has TRBV5-1 and TRBJ2-3; D possibly corresponds to TRBD1 (5 bases). Germline-derived CDR1 and CDR2 are SGHRS and YFSETQ. V dropped 2 bases and J dropped 4 bases, with 11 bases sitting between them. CDR3 length: 14 amino acids. CDR3 sequence reads: CASSLQVRADTQYF. Written as DNA, the CDR3 is TGCGCCAGCAGCTTACAGGTTAGAGCAGATACGCAGTATTTT.

The V and J genes are TRBV3-1 (or the pseudogene TRBV3-2) and TRBJ1-4; TRBD1 might be the D (5 bases). V was pared by 1 base and J by 5 bases, with 14 bases between. The CDR3 is made up of 16 amino acids. Looked up from germline, CDR1 is LGHDT and CDR2 is YNNKEL (reference sequence). CDR3 sequence: CASSQARTGTNEKLFF. The CDR3 bases are TGTGCCAGCAGCCAAGCAAGGACCGGGACGAATGAAAAACTGTTTTTT.

This chain uses TRBV6-6 with TRBJ2-3, with 8 bases lining up with TRBD2. Germline assignment: CDR1 MNHNY and CDR2 SVGAGI (reference sequence). V was clipped by 6 bases and J by 1 base; unmatched bases: 3. The CDR3 loop spans 14 amino acids. This chain's CDR3 is CASRRGARTDTQYF. The CDR3 coding sequence is TGTGCCAGCAGGCGGGGGGCACGCACAGATACGCAGTATTTT.

The V call is TRBV3-1 (or the pseudogene TRBV3-2), the J call TRBJ2-1; possible D gene TRBD1, 5 bases. The CDR3 has 12 amino acids. Germline V lookup: CDR1 LGHDT, CDR2 YNNKEL (reference sequence). V lost 4 bases and J 7 bases, leaving 8 bases between the germline ends. The CDR3 sequence: CASSRYRNEQFF. Written as DNA, the CDR3 is TGTGCCAGCAGCCGGTACAGGAATGAGCAGTTCTTC.